This T cell receptor beta chain came from a study of control samples from healthy donors and cancer patients. The protocol was immunoSEQ multiplex PCR, while the TCRdb copy is restricted to in-frame clones and leaves out a portion. The table has roughly 120,000 clones, around nine tenths seen once. Trimming removed 0 bases at V and 3 bases at J, with 7 bases between. Germline CDR1 is SGDLS and CDR2 is YYNGEE. The CDR3 has 13 amino acids. The origin of this receptor is a woman between 65 and 79 years old in good health. The chain employs TRBV9 and TRBJ2-7; D call uncertain. Sample: blood. CDR3 coding DNA: TGTGCCAGCAGCGTAGATGGGGTCTACGAGCAGTACTTC. Amino acid sequence: CASSVDGVYEQYF.